The 5 T cell receptor beta chains reported below all come from one sample, sequenced in a study of cytomegalovirus exposure and HLA in healthy donors. This PCR relied on a set of 60 Vbeta primers and 13 Jbeta primers. Assay used: immunoSEQ multiplex PCR; TCRdb lists only in-frame clones, some missing. The data show 35,000 to 45,000 clones, roughly four fifths seen once. The sample comprised PBMCs. The source is a woman younger than 45 in good health and CMV-seropositive.

The chain is built from TRBV19 and TRBJ2-4; 8 bases match TRBD1. The CDR3 length is 14 residues. V lost 8 bases and J lost 2; bases outside the gene matches: 5. Germline values: CDR1 LNHDA, CDR2 SQIVND (reference sequence). CDR3 region: CASLGQGTKNIQYF. Here the CDR3 DNA reads TGTGCCAGTCTAGGACAGGGAACCAAAAACATTCAGTACTTC.

V usage is TRBV7-9 and J usage is TRBJ1-1; weak D call: TRBD1 (5 bases). The CDR3 has 14 amino acids. Germline V CDR1 and CDR2: SEHNR, FQNEAQ (reference sequence). Trimming cost V 3 bases and J 4 bases, with 12 bases left between them. The CDR3 coding sequence is TGTGCCAGCAGCTTGCAGGGAGGGAGCACTGAAGCTTTCTTT. It yields the protein CASSLQGGSTEAFF.

This clone was counted once. V usage is TRBV28 and J usage is TRBJ2-6, with a possible D match to TRBD2 (6 bases). V was shortened by 4 bases and J by 0 bases, with 10 bases between the two germline ends. Per the germline V gene, CDR1 is MDHEN and CDR2 is SYDVKM. The CDR3 length is 16 residues. CDR3 amino acids: CASSSGEFSGANVLTF. The CDR3, as DNA: TGTGCCAGCAGTTCGGGGGAATTCTCTGGGGCCAACGTCCTGACTTTC.

This clone was counted a single time. This rearrangement joins TRBV18 to TRBJ2-3, with 9 bases fitting TRBD2. This CDR3 is built from 17 residues. CDR1 is KGHSH, CDR2 LQKENI, per germline. J gave up 2 bases and V 0 bases, and 6 bases lay outside the gene matches. This CDR3 is CASSPPRAGGLTDTQYF. The CDR3 nucleotides read TGTGCCAGCTCACCACCCCGAGCGGGAGGCCTCACAGATACGCAGTATTTT.

The V call is TRBV18, the J call TRBJ2-1; 8 positions agree with TRBD2. There are 17 residues in the CDR3. Trimming took 2 bases from V and 3 from J; bases not matched to a gene: 9. Germline V gives CDR1 KGHSH, CDR2 LQKENI. The chain's CDR3 is CASSPSLGTSGYNEQFF. In DNA form, the CDR3 reads TGTGCCAGCTCACCAAGCCTTGGTACTAGCGGCTACAATGAGCAGTTCTTC.